This section outlines one TCR beta chain sequence together with its context. The record originates from a study of cytomegalovirus exposure and HLA in healthy donors. PCR amplification relied on 60 Vbeta primers (plus 13 Jbeta primers). Sequencing used immunoSEQ multiplex PCR; TCRdb keeps in-frame clones, though not all of them. The data hold tens of thousands of clones, with about 73% observed a single time. This TCR was recovered from a woman between 40 and 50 years old in good health and CMV-seropositive. Source material: PBMCs.

The CDR3 bases are TGTGCCAGCAGCCCGACAGGGAAGCCTCCTAACTATGGCTACACCTTC. It yields the protein CASSPTGKPPNYGYTF. The rearrangement uses TRBV9 and TRBJ1-2, with 7 bases fitting TRBD1. This CDR3 spans 16 amino acids. Looked up from germline, CDR1 is SGDLS and CDR2 is YYNGEE. V shed 4 bases and J 0 bases; nucleotides not matched to a gene: 9.